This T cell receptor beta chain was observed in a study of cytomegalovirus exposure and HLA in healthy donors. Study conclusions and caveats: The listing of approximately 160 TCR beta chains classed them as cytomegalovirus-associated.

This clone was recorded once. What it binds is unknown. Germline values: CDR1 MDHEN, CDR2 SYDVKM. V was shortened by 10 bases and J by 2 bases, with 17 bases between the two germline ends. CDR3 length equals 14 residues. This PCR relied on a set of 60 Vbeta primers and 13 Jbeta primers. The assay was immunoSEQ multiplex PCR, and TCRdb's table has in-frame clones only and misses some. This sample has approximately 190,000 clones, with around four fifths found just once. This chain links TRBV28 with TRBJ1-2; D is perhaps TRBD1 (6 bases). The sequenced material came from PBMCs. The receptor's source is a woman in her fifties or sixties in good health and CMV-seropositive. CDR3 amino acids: CAIMTTGNNYGYTF. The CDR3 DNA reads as TGTGCCATCATGACAACAGGGAACAACTATGGCTACACCTTC.